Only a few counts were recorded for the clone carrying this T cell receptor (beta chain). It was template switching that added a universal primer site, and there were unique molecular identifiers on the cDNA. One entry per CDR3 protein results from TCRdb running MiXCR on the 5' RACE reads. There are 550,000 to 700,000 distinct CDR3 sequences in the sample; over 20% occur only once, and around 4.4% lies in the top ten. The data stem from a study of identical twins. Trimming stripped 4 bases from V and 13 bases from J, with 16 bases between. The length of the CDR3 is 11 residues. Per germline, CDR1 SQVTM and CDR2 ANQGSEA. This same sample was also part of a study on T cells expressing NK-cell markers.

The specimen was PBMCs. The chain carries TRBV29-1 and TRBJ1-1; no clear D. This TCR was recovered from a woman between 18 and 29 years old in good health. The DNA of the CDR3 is TGCAGCGTTGCCTTGGATAGGGTGGATTTCTTT. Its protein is CSVALDRVDFF.